These 8 T cell receptor beta chains share one sample of origin, sequenced in a study of Ad26.COV2.S vaccination and SARS-CoV-2 variants. Libraries were prepared by immunoSEQ multiplex PCR; TCRdb keeps only in-frame clonotypes and omits some of them. This sample carries hundreds of thousands of clones, about four fifths of them seen once, and the ten largest clones take nearly 7.5%. The treatment: 15 to 20 received Ad26.COV2.S at low or high dose, single or two shots; 5 received placebo; per-sample allocation not given. Repertoires come from day 63 after the first vaccine or placebo injection. The source was peripheral blood, collected in a trial of Ad26.COV2.S vaccine versus placebo. These receptors came from a person between 18 and 60 years old who received the Ad26.COV2.S COVID-19 vaccine or a placebo.

This clone has only one observation. The gene calls are TRBV4-2 and TRBJ2-1, with D unclear. Trimming took off 0 bases at V and 8 bases at J, with 14 bases between the two ends. Looked up from germline, CDR1 is LGHNA and CDR2 is YNFKEQ. This CDR3 comprises 15 residues. The CDR3 is CASSQDWLAPDEQFF. CDR3 nucleotides: TGTGCCAGCAGCCAAGATTGGCTGGCTCCCGATGAGCAGTTCTTC.

This chain uses TRBV5-4 with TRBJ1-3; 9 bases fit TRBD1. The CDR3 is 16 amino acids. In germline, CDR1 is SGHNT, CDR2 YYREEE (reference sequence). V was pared by 3 bases and J by 7 bases, with 11 bases of the junction left unmatched. The CDR3 reads CASSSAGTGFVNTIYF. The CDR3 DNA sequence: TGTGCCAGCAGCTCGGCCGGGACAGGGTTTGTCAACACCATATATTTT.

The chain recombines TRBV5-6 with TRBJ2-7; D is perhaps TRBD1 (5 bases). This CDR3 is 13 amino acids long. V was shortened by 2 bases and J by 9 bases, with 15 bases between the two germline ends. Germline CDR1 is SGHDT and CDR2 is YYEEEE. The DNA of the CDR3 is TGTGCCAGCAGCTTTTGGGGCCAGACCCCGCAGTACTTC. Its translation is CASSFWGQTPQYF.

The CDR3 DNA reads TGTGCCAGCAGTGAGGGGGGCGGCTATGGCTACACCTTC. It translates to CASSEGGGYGYTF. The rearrangement uses TRBV25-1 and TRBJ1-2; D might be TRBD1 (6 bases). Per germline, CDR1 MGHDK and CDR2 SYGVNS. Trimming shortened V by 3 bases and J by 4 bases, and 9 bases separated the two germline ends. The CDR3 has 13 residues.

The chain uses TRBV6-5 and TRBJ2-5; tentative D call: TRBD2 (6 bases). V lost 8 bases to trimming and J lost 5 bases, with 18 bases between them. From germline, CDR1 is MNHEY and CDR2 SVGAGI. There are 14 residues in the CDR3. CDR3 loop: CASSTGSGVETQYF. In DNA, the CDR3 is TGTGCCAGCTCAACCGGGTCGGGGGTGGAGACCCAGTACTTC.

The V and J genes are TRBV5-1 and TRBJ2-3, with TRBD2 identical over 11 bases. This CDR3 has 15 amino acids. Germline CDR1 SGHRS, CDR2 YFSETQ. The junction had 2 bases not matched to a gene; V was cut back by 5 bases and J by 0 bases. The CDR3 nucleotides read TGCGCCAGCAGACGACTAGCGGGAAGCACAGATACGCAGTATTTT. Residues: CASRRLAGSTDTQYF.

This clone appeared once. The chain links TRBV5-1 to TRBJ2-3; no definite D call. V was pared by 4 bases and J by 1 base, with 10 bases between. The CDR3 totals 14 residues. Germline lookup yields CDR1 SGHRS and CDR2 YFSETQ. CDR3 coding DNA: TGCGCCAGCAGCGCGGTGCCTGGCACAGATACGCAGTATTTT. The encoded protein is CASSAVPGTDTQYF.

This clone was picked up a small number of times. V and J are TRBV2 and TRBJ2-7; D may be TRBD1 (7 bases). Germline V gives CDR1 SNHLY, CDR2 FYNNEI. V was shortened by 8 bases and J by 12 bases, with 23 bases between the two germline ends. This CDR3 is built from 13 residues. The CDR3 DNA reads TGTGCCAGCTTCCTGGGGGGACAGATGAAGAGGTACTTC. It codes for CASFLGGQMKRYF.